What follows are 17 T cell receptor beta chains derived from one specimen sequenced in a study of blood T cell repertoires in COVID-19. Repertoires were generated with immunoSEQ multiplex PCR, while TCRdb's copy carries only in-frame clones and drops some. The sample contains under 450,000 clones, about 91% of which appear only once. The sequencing input was peripheral blood. The receptor set was obtained from a woman aged 45-60 years with COVID-19, enrolled during active disease.

V is TRBV9 and J is TRBJ2-5; TRBD2 agrees at 7 bases. Germline lookup yields CDR1 SGDLS and CDR2 YYNGEE. The CDR3 totals 15 residues. The ends lost 4 bases at V and 0 bases at J; junction bases unmatched: 6. The CDR3 spells CASSRSGANQETQYF. The CDR3 DNA reads as TGTGCCAGCAGCCGGAGCGGGGCCAACCAAGAGACCCAGTACTTC.

The J gene is TRBJ2-2, the V gene TRBV5-1, with D perhaps matching TRBD1 (6 bases). Germline V gene sequence: CDR1 SGHRS, CDR2 YFSETQ. The CDR3 is 15 amino acids. With 0 bases removed from V and 5 bases from J, the gap between germline ends came to 11 bases. The CDR3 nucleotides are TGCGCCAGCAGCTTGGCCGGACAGATGACCGGGGAGCTGTTTTTT. Residues: CASSLAGQMTGELFF. The whole variable domain, remainder taken from reference TRBV5-1 and TRBJ2-2, is KAGVTQTPRYLIKTRGQQVTLSCSPISGHRSVSWYQQTPGQGLQFLFEYFSETQRNKGNFPGRFSGRQFSNSRSEMNVSTLELGDSALYLCASSLAGQMTGELFFGEGSRLTVL.

The CDR3 protein is CASGYDRGGNQPQHF. The CDR3 DNA sequence: TGTGCTAGTGGCTACGACCGGGGGGGCAATCAGCCCCAGCATTTT. The V call is TRBV12-5, the J call TRBJ1-5, with a possible D match to TRBD1 (5 bases). The CDR3 is made up of 15 amino acids. Germline V gene lookup returns CDR1 LGHNT and CDR2 FRNRAP. Trimming stripped 6 bases from V and 2 bases from J, with 14 bases between.

The chain employs TRBV2 and TRBJ2-2, with D unresolved. Germline-derived CDR1 and CDR2 are SNHLY and FYNNEI. Trimming took off 7 bases at V and 1 base at J, with 10 bases between the two ends. This CDR3 has 14 amino acids. The CDR3 region is CASNEQRNTGELFF. The CDR3, as DNA: TGTGCCAGCAACGAACAAAGGAACACCGGGGAGCTGTTTTTT.

V is TRBV10-1 and J is TRBJ1-1, with a possible D match to TRBD1 (5 bases). Germline-derived CDR1 and CDR2 are WNHNN and SYGVQD (reference sequence). Trimming removed 5 bases from V and 1 base from J, with 8 bases in between. This CDR3 comprises 13 residues. For the CDR3, the DNA is TGCGCCAGCAGTCGACAGCCGAACACTGAAGCTTTCTTT. Its protein is CASSRQPNTEAFF.

The V call is TRBV6-5, the J call TRBJ2-1, with 12 bases fitting TRBD2. The CDR3 sequence is 15 residues long. Trimming took 6 bases from V and 5 from J; bases not matched to a gene: 5. Germline V gene sequence: CDR1 MNHEY, CDR2 SVGAGI. The chain's CDR3 is CASSLAGGQNNEQFF. CDR3 nucleotides: TGTGCCAGCAGCCTAGCGGGGGGGCAGAACAATGAGCAGTTCTTC.

The chain carries TRBV6-5 and TRBJ1-6; D call uncertain. V gave up 3 bases and J gave up 6 bases, with 12 bases separating them. This CDR3 comprises 15 residues. The germline CDR1 and CDR2 sequences are MNHEY and SVGAGI. The CDR3 DNA reads as TGTGCCAGCAGTTATTTTGGCAGTTCTAATTCACCCCTCCACTTT. It is translated as CASSYFGSSNSPLHF.

In the case of this clone: Other DNA sequences in the sample encode the same CDR3. CDR3 sequence reads: CASSRTESNQPQHF. The CDR3 DNA reads TGTGCCAGCAGTAGAACTGAGAGCAATCAGCCCCAGCATTTT. This sequence joins TRBV6-5 and TRBJ1-5; D gene uncertain. The CDR3 has 14 amino acids. Looked up from germline, CDR1 is MNHEY and CDR2 is SVGAGI. V shed 5 bases and J shed 1 base, with 9 bases lying between them.

In this sample, this clone turned up once. This same CDR3 is encoded by further DNA sequences in the sample. The rearrangement uses TRBV7-7 and TRBJ2-7; D is undetermined. The V gene lost 1 base and the J gene lost 1 base, with 5 bases spanning the gap. CDR1 and CDR2 (germline): SSHAT, FNYEAQ (reference sequence). The CDR3 runs 13 residues. The CDR3 bases are TGTGCCAGCAGCTTAGGTCCATCCTACGAGCAGTACTTC. Its protein is CASSLGPSYEQYF.

The V gene is TRBV5-1, the J gene TRBJ1-1; possible D gene TRBD1, 6 bases. V shed 0 bases and J shed 7 bases, with 16 bases lying between them. Germline CDR1 reads SGHRS; CDR2 reads YFSETQ. The CDR3 runs 15 residues. CDR3 nucleotides: TGCGCCAGCAGCTTGGGTCCTACAGGGAAGGATGAAGCTTTCTTT. This gives the protein CASSLGPTGKDEAFF.

The genes are TRBV27 and TRBJ1-4, with 10 bases that match TRBD1. Germline CDR1 MNHEY, CDR2 SMNVEV (reference sequence). With 4 bases clipped from V and 8 bases from J, the junction kept 10 bases outside the gene matches. The CDR3 spans 16 residues. CDR3 nucleotide sequence: TGTGCCAGCAGTTGGGACAGGGGACCCCCTTTGGAAAAACTGTTTTTT. It specifies CASSWDRGPPLEKLFF.

CDR3 loop: CASSLDLGGGNNEQFF. The DNA of the CDR3 is TGTGCCAGCAGCTTAGACTTGGGGGGGGGCAACAATGAGCAGTTCTTC. This sequence joins TRBV5-4 and TRBJ2-1; tentatively, D is TRBD2 (7 bases). This CDR3 is built from 16 residues. In germline, CDR1 is SGHNT, CDR2 YYREEE (reference sequence). V was clipped by 2 bases and J by 5 bases, with 17 bases between them.

The chain has TRBV10-3 and TRBJ2-7; 7 bases agree with TRBD1. CDR1 and CDR2 (germline): ENHRY, SYGVKD. V lost 4 bases and J lost 4; bases outside the gene matches: 7. The CDR3 runs 14 residues. CDR3 protein: CAISVQDRSYEQYF. DNA of the CDR3: TGTGCCATCAGTGTCCAGGACAGGTCGTACGAGCAGTACTTC.

The chain recombines TRBV5-1 with TRBJ1-6; D possibly corresponds to TRBD1 (6 bases). Deletions cut 3 bases from V and 7 bases from J, with 17 bases between. The V gene's germline CDR1 is SGHRS and CDR2 YFSETQ. This CDR3 comprises 16 residues. CDR3 nucleotides: TGCGCCAGCAGCTCTGACCCACAGGGTCGGAATTCACCCCTCCACTTT. This translates into CASSSDPQGRNSPLHF.

This clone came up a few times. The CDR3 loop is CASSFQGANTEAFF. In DNA form, the CDR3 reads TGCGCCAGCAGCTTCCAGGGGGCGAACACTGAAGCTTTCTTT. This chain links TRBV5-1 with TRBJ1-1; 8 bases are shared with TRBD1. Germline CDR1 reads SGHRS; CDR2 reads YFSETQ. The junction had 1 base not matched to a gene; V was cut back by 2 bases and J by 1 base. The CDR3 loop spans 14 amino acids.

The chain employs TRBV18 and TRBJ2-7; 10 bases agree with TRBD1. J was trimmed by 7 bases and V by 3 bases; bases with no gene match: 6. This CDR3 comprises 14 residues. Germline V gene data show CDR1 as KGHSH and CDR2 as LQKENI. The CDR3 DNA sequence: TGTGCCAGCTCACCGGGACAGGGGTTGAGTGAGCAGTACTTC. Translating it yields CASSPGQGLSEQYF.

The V gene is TRBV5-1, the J gene TRBJ1-2; possibly TRBD1 for D (5 bases). The V gene's germline CDR1 is SGHRS and CDR2 YFSETQ. This CDR3 contains 15 residues. V lost 0 bases and J 4 bases, leaving 13 bases between the germline ends. CDR3 amino acids: CASSLVTSGSYGYTF. The CDR3 DNA follows: TGCGCCAGCAGCTTGGTAACCTCAGGGTCCTATGGCTACACCTTC.